The clone carrying this T cell receptor (beta chain) turned up a few times. No antigen is known for it. Total RNA extraction produced at least 5 micrograms (per sample) for the study. This entry is derived from a study of blood T cells in healthy people across ages. The overall study: Template switching caught about one barcoded beta molecule for each two T cells.

The CDR3 is 15 residues long. CDR1 and CDR2 (germline): MGHRA, YSYEKL. Losses at the gene ends were 1 base for V and 4 bases for J; bases not matched to a gene: 4. The authors ran a second PCR of about 7 to 11 cycles using a sample-barcoded 5' primer and a J-beta primer mix. Samples each returned at least 3 million CDR3-containing paired-end reads. TCRdb re-called the 5' RACE reads with MiXCR, one entry per CDR3 protein. The data hold roughly 500,000 distinct CDR3 sequences, with approximately 25% observed a single time. Broader study findings: Age advanced and TCR beta diversity per million T cells fell, roughly linearly.

The chain carries TRBV4-1 and TRBJ2-7, with TRBD1 identical over 10 bases. The sample consisted of blood. The TCR originated in a woman in her 70s in good health. CDR3 sequence (DNA): TGCGCCAGCAGCCAAGCGTGGACAGGGGGGTACGAGCAGTACTTC. Amino acid sequence: CASSQAWTGGYEQYF.